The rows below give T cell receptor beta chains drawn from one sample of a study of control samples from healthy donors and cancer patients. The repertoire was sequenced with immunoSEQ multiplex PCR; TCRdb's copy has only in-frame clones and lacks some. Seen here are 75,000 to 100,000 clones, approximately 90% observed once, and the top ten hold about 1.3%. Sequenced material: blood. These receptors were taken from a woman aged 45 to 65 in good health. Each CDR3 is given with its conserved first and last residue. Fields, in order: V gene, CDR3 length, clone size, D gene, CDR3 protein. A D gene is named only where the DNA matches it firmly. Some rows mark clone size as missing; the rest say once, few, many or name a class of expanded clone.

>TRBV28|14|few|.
CASSFPLTNTEAFF
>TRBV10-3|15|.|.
CAISESPGRDTEAFF
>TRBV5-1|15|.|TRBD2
CASSLTTGGGYEQYF
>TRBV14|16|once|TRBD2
CASSQDTSGFTGTQYF
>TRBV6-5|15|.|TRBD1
CATLGGQGASGELFF
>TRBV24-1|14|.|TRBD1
CATEDRVGTGELFF
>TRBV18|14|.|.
CASSGDKHTGELFF
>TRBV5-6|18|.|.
CASSLCFCLGYSNQPQHF
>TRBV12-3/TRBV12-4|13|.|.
CASSLSSGNTIYF
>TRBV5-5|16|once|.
CASSLLYISYNSPLHF
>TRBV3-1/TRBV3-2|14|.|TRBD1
CASRDRGSNYGYTF
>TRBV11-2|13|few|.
CASSRDRANEQFF
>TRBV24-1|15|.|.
CATSASTGLTDTQYF
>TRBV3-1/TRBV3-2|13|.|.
CASSPRASLGYTF
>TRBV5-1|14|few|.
CASSQVGGYNEQFF
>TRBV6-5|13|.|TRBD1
CASSETGSYEQYF
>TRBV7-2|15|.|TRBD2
CASSQSGIGADTQYF
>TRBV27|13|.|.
CASSLNRVTGYTF
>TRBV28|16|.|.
CASSLFGGPSNQPQHF
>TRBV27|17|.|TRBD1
CASTIDRVPLGNQPQHF
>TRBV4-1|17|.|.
CASSVWSRGGAATEAFF
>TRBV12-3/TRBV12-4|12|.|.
CASSLGGRELFF
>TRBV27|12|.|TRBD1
CASSFQGGGYTF
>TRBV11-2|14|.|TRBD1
CASSWTGDGNTIYF
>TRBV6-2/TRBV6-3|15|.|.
CASSYGAVPSYEQYF
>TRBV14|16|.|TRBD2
CASSLVGGRTNNEQFF
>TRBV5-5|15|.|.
CASSLGVPGRSEAFF
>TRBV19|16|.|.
CASSMRVSAVQETQYF
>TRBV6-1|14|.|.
CASSENLGAYGYTF